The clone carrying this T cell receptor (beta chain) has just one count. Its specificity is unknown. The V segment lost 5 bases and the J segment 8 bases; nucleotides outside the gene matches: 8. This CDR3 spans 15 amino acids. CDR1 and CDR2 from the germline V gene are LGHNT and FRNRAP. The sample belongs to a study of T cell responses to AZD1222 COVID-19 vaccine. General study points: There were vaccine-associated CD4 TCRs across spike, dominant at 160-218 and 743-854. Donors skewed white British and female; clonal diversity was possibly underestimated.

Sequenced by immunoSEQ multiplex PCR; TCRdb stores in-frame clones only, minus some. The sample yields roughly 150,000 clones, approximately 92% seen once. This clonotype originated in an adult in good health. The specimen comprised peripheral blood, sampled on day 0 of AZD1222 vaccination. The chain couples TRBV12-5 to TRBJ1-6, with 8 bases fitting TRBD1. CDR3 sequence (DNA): TGTGCTAGTGGTCTGGACAGGGTACACGATTCACCCCTCCACTTT. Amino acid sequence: CASGLDRVHDSPLHF.